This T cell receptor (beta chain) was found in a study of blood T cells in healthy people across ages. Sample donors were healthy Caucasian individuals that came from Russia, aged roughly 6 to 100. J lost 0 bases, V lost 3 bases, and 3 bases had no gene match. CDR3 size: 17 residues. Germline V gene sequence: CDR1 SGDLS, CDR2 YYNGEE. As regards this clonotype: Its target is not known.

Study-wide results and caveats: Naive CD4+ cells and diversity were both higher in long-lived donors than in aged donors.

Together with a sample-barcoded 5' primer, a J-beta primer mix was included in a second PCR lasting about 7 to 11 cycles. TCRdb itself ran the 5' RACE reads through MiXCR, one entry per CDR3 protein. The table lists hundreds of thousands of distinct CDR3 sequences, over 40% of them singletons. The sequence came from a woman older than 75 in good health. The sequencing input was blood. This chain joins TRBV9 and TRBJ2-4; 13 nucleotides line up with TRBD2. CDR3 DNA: TGTGCCAGCAGCGAGGGACTAGCGGGGTTAGCCAAAAACATTCAGTACTTC. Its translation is CASSEGLAGLAKNIQYF.